Below, 18 T cell receptor beta chains from the same sample are listed, as sequenced in a study of blood T cell repertoires in COVID-19. Data came from immunoSEQ multiplex PCR; TCRdb stores just in-frame clones and leaves some out. In the table there are roughly 170,000 clones, about nine tenths of which are singletons. Sequencing was carried out using peripheral blood. These receptors all come from a man between 70 and 80 years old with active or convalescent COVID-19.

The chain uses TRBV2 and TRBJ2-5; a weak D match, TRBD1 (6 bases). The CDR3 sequence is 14 residues long. The V end lost 9 bases, the J end lost 2 bases, and 16 bases lay between the germline ends. Germline values: CDR1 SNHLY, CDR2 FYNNEI. CDR3 in amino acids: CASYRDTNQETQYF. Written as DNA, the CDR3 is TGTGCCAGTTACCGGGACACAAATCAAGAGACCCAGTACTTC.

The gene calls are TRBV7-2 and TRBJ2-1; 10 bases match TRBD2. The germline V gene encodes CDR1 SGHTA and CDR2 FQGNSA. CDR3 length equals 14 residues. Unmatched junction bases numbered 5, after V lost 4 bases and J lost 8 bases. The DNA of the CDR3 is TGTGCCAGCAGCTCAGGACTAGCGGTTGATGAGCAGTTCTTC. As protein: CASSSGLAVDEQFF.

This clone turned up a few times. The V and J genes are TRBV18 and TRBJ1-1, with D hard to call. Per the germline V gene, CDR1 is KGHSH and CDR2 is LQKENI. The CDR3 runs to 15 residues. Trimming took 2 bases from V and 0 from J, leaving 10 bases between them. The DNA for the CDR3 is TGTGCCAGCTCACCAAGTACGGTACTGAACACTGAAGCTTTCTTT. It yields the protein CASSPSTVLNTEAFF.

The V and J genes are TRBV29-1 and TRBJ1-1; D is undetermined. Germline V gene lookup returns CDR1 SQVTM and CDR2 ANQGSEA. This CDR3 region has 14 residues. The V and J ends lost 0 bases and 0 bases respectively, with 8 bases between them. The CDR3 nucleotides read TGCAGCGTTGAAGAGCGGCGGTTGAACACTGAAGCTTTCTTT. Its protein is CSVEERRLNTEAFF.

V is TRBV7-3 and J is TRBJ2-3, with D perhaps matching TRBD2 (5 bases). The V gene's germline CDR1 is SGHTA and CDR2 FQGTGA. The CDR3 sequence is 16 residues long. Between the trimmed V and J ends, which lost 3 bases and 1 base, there was a span of 14 bases. In nucleotides, the CDR3 is TGTGCCAGCAGCTTTAGTTCGGGAACCGGCACAGATACGCAGTATTTT. It is translated as CASSFSSGTGTDTQYF.

The J gene is TRBJ2-5, the V gene TRBV30; D is uncertain. CDR1 is GTSNPN, CDR2 SVGIG, per germline (reference sequence). Trimming removed 1 base at V and 7 bases at J, with 16 bases between. This CDR3 is built from 14 residues. The CDR3 protein is CAWSGIKFLGTQYF. As DNA, the CDR3 is TGTGCCTGGAGTGGAATCAAATTCCTAGGGACCCAGTACTTC. The whole variable domain, remainder taken from reference TRBV30 and TRBJ2-5, is SQTIHQWPATLVQPVGSPLSLECTVEGTSNPNLYWYRQAAGRGLQLLFYSVGIGQISSEVPQNLSASRPQDRQFILSSKKLLLSDSGFYLCAWSGIKFLGTQYFGPGTRLLVL.

The CDR3 sequence: CASSLSHRDRATDTQYF. Here the CDR3 DNA reads TGTGCCAGCAGCTTATCACACCGGGACAGGGCAACAGATACGCAGTATTTT. This chain connects TRBV7-8 to TRBJ2-3; TRBD1 matches 9 bases. In germline, CDR1 is SGHVS, CDR2 FQNEAQ. This CDR3 region has 17 residues. V gave up 2 bases and J gave up 3 bases; unmatched junction bases: 9.

This clone showed up just once. The V call is TRBV6-1, the J call TRBJ2-6, with a possible D match to TRBD1 (5 bases). The CDR3 sequence is 16 residues long. The V and J ends lost 1 base and 0 bases respectively, with 7 bases between them. Germline CDR1 reads MNHNS; CDR2 reads SASEGT. Here the CDR3 reads CASSEGQSSGANVLTF. CDR3 coding DNA: TGTGCCAGCAGTGAAGGACAGAGCTCTGGGGCCAACGTCCTGACTTTC.

The chain carries TRBV28 and TRBJ2-7, with 8 bases identical to TRBD2. CDR3 size: 13 residues. Germline CDR1 reads MDHEN; CDR2 reads SYDVKM. V was clipped by 6 bases and J by 6 bases; unmatched bases: 7. In DNA, the CDR3 is TGTGCCAGCAGGAAGTCGGGAGGGGTCGAGCAGTACTTC. Translated, it gives CASRKSGGVEQYF.

V usage is TRBV9 and J usage is TRBJ2-7, with a weak D call TRBD1 (6 bases). The CDR3 extends over 15 amino acids. V was trimmed by 0 bases and J by 0 bases, leaving 10 bases between them. Germline V gene data show CDR1 as SGDLS and CDR2 as YYNGEE. The CDR3 protein is CASSVGPGVSYEQYF. In DNA form, the CDR3 reads TGTGCCAGCAGCGTAGGGCCAGGGGTCTCCTACGAGCAGTACTTC. The complete variable domain, with remaining parts taken from reference TRBV9 and TRBJ2-7, reads DSGVTQTPKHLITATGQRVTLRCSPRSGDLSVYWYQQSLDQGLQFLIQYYNGEERAKGNILERFSAQQFPDLHSELNLSSLELGDSALYFCASSVGPGVSYEQYFGPGTRLTVT.

The chain links TRBV12-3 or TRBV12-4 to TRBJ1-2; TRBD1 might be the D (5 bases). V was trimmed by 8 bases and J by 0 bases, leaving 10 bases between them. The CDR3 has 13 amino acids. The CDR3 sequence is CASAGLANYGYTF. As DNA, the CDR3 is TGTGCCAGCGCAGGGTTAGCTAACTATGGCTACACCTTC.

The chain uses TRBV24-1 and TRBJ2-3, with a weak D call TRBD2 (5 bases). The CDR3 runs 13 residues. CDR1 KGHDR and CDR2 SFDVKD come from the germline V gene. Between the trimmed V and J ends, which lost 4 bases and 6 bases, there was a span of 10 bases. CDR3 residues: CATSESIADTQYF. CDR3 DNA sequence: TGTGCCACCAGTGAAAGTATAGCGGATACGCAGTATTTT.

This rearrangement joins TRBV3-1 (or the pseudogene TRBV3-2) to TRBJ1-1, with unresolved D. CDR1 and CDR2 (germline): LGHDT, YNNKEL (reference sequence). The CDR3 contains 13 residues. V shed 4 bases and J shed 3 bases, with 9 bases lying between them. Here the CDR3 reads CASSLVFDTEAFF. The CDR3 bases are TGTGCCAGCAGCCTAGTGTTTGACACTGAAGCTTTCTTT.

The chain joins TRBV4-1 to TRBJ1-3; 7 bases agree with TRBD1. The length of the CDR3 is 16 residues. After removal of 3 bases from V and 5 bases from J, the junction contained 10 bases not matched to a gene. Germline lookup yields CDR1 MGHRA and CDR2 YSYEKL. CDR3 amino acids: CASSHDDREIRNTIYF. The CDR3 region has the DNA TGCGCCAGCAGCCACGACGACAGGGAAATACGAAACACCATATATTTT.

This chain uses TRBV11-3 with TRBJ1-1; D possibly corresponds to TRBD1 (5 bases). CDR1 and CDR2 from the germline V gene are SGHNT and YENEEA. The V end was cut by 1 base, the J end by 4 bases, with 7 bases between. The CDR3 is 13 amino acids. DNA for the CDR3: TGTGCCAGCAGCTTAGGCAGGGCCACTGAAGCTTTCTTT. Its translation is CASSLGRATEAFF.

V gene TRBV29-1 combines with J gene TRBJ1-4, with 8 bases aligning to TRBD1. Germline V gene data show CDR1 as SQVTM and CDR2 as ANQGSEA. The ends lost 4 bases at V and 6 bases at J; junction bases unmatched: 4. The CDR3 is 13 residues long. The CDR3 DNA reads TGCAGCGTTGTTCAGGGGGCATATGAAAAACTGTTTTTT. Translated, it gives CSVVQGAYEKLFF.

V is TRBV18 and J is TRBJ2-5; 10 bases fit TRBD2. Trimming cost V 6 bases and J 5 bases; bases outside gene matches: 9. The CDR3 spans 15 residues. Germline-derived CDR1 and CDR2 are KGHSH and LQKENI. CDR3 region: CASSPGTSAAETQYF. As DNA, the CDR3 is TGTGCCAGCTCCCCCGGGACTAGCGCCGCGGAGACCCAGTACTTC.

This chain connects TRBV7-9 to TRBJ2-1, with 14 bases matching TRBD2. V trimming: 4 bases; J trimming: 13 bases; junction bases outside the gene matches: 3. Germline V lookup: CDR1 SEHNR, CDR2 FQNEAQ (reference sequence). CDR3 size: 13 residues. DNA for the CDR3: TGTGCCAGCAGCTCCGGGACTAGCGGGGGACAGTTCTTC. Residues: CASSSGTSGGQFF.